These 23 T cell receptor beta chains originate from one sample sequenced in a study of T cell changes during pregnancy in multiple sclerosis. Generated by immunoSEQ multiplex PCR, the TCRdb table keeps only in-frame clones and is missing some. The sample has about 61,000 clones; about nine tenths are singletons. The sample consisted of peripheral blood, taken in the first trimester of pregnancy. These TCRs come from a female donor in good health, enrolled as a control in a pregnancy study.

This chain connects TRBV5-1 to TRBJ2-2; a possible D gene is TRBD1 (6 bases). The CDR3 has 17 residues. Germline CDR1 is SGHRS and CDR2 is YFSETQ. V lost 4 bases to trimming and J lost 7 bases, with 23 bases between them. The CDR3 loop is CASSLLRQDTQYGELFF. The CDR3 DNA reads TGCGCCAGCAGCCTCCTCCGACAGGATACGCAATACGGGGAGCTGTTTTTT. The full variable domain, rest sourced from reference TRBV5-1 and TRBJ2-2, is KAGVTQTPRYLIKTRGQQVTLSCSPISGHRSVSWYQQTPGQGLQFLFEYFSETQRNKGNFPGRFSGRQFSNSRSEMNVSTLELGDSALYLCASSLLRQDTQYGELFFGEGSRLTVL.

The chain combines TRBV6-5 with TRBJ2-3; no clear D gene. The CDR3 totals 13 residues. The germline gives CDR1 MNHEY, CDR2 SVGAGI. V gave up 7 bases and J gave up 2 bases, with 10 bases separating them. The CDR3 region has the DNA TGTGCCAGCACGGAGCCGACCACAGATACGCAGTATTTT. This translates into CASTEPTTDTQYF.

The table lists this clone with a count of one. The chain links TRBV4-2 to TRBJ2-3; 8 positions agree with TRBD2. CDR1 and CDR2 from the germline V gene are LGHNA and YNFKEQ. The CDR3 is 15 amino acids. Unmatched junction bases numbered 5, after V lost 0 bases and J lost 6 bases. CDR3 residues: CASSQDPASGDTQYF. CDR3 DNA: TGTGCCAGCAGCCAAGATCCGGCTAGCGGGGATACGCAGTATTTT.

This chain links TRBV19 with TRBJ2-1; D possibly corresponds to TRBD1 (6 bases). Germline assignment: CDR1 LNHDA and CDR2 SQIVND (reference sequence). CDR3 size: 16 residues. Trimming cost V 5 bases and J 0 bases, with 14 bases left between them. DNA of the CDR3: TGTGCCAGTAGTCCGAAGGACAGCAGCTCCTACAATGAGCAGTTCTTC. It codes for CASSPKDSSSYNEQFF.

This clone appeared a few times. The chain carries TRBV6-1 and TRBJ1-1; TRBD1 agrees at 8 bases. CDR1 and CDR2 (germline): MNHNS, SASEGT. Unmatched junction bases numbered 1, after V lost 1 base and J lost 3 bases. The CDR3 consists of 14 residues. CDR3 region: CASSEDRGDTEAFF. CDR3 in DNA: TGTGCCAGCAGTGAAGACAGGGGGGACACTGAAGCTTTCTTT.

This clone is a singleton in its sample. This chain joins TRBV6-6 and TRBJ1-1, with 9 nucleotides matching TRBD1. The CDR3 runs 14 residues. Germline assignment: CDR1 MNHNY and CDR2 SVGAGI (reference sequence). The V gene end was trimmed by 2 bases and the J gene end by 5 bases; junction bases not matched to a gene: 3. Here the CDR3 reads CASSYRTGETEAFF. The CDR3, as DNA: TGTGCCAGCAGTTACCGGACAGGGGAAACTGAAGCTTTCTTT.

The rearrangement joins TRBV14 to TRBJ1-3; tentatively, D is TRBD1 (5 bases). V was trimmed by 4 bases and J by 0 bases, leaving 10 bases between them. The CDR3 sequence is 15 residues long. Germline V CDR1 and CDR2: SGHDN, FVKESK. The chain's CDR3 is CASSRQTSSGNTIYF. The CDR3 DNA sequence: TGTGCCAGCAGCCGACAGACCAGCTCTGGAAACACCATATATTTT.

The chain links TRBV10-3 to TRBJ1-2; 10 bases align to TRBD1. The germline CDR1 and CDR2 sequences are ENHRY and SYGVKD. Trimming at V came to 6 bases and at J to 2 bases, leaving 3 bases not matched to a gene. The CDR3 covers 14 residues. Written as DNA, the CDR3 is TGTGCCATCAGGGGGACAGGGGCGAACTATGGCTACACCTTC. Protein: CAIRGTGANYGYTF.

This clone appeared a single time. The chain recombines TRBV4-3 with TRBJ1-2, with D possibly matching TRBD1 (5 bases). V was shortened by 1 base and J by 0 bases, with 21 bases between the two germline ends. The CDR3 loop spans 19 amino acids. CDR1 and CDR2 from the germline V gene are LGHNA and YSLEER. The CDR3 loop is CASSQVGGLPGKANYGYTF. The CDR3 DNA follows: TGCGCCAGCAGCCAAGTGGGTGGTCTCCCAGGGAAGGCTAACTATGGCTACACCTTC.

The CDR3 DNA is TGTGCCAGCAGTTACGGGGGGACAGGTTTCTATGGCTACACCTTC. Protein product: CASSYGGTGFYGYTF. The genes are TRBV6-5 and TRBJ1-2, with 8 bases identical to TRBD1. Germline CDR1 reads MNHEY; CDR2 reads SVGAGI. The CDR3 spans 15 residues. Trimming took 2 bases from V and 4 from J; bases not matched to a gene: 6.

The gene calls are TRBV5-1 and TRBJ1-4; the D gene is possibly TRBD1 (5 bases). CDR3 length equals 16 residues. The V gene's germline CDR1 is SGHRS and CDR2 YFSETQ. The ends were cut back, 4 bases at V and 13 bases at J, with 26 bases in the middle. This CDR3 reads CASSPEAVGGPWALFF. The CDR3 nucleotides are TGCGCCAGCAGCCCGGAGGCGGTGGGGGGTCCTTGGGCACTGTTTTTT.

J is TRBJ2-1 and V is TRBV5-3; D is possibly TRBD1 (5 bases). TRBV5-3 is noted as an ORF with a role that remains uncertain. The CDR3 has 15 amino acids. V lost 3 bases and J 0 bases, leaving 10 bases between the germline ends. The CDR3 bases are TGTGCCAGAAGCTATACAGGATCCTCCTACAATGAGCAGTTCTTC. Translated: CARSYTGSSYNEQFF.

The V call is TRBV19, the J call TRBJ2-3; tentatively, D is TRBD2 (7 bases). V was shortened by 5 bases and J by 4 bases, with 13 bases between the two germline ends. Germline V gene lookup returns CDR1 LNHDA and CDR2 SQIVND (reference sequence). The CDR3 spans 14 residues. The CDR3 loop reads CASSPTGGPDTQYF. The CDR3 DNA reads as TGTGCCAGTAGTCCGACCGGGGGGCCAGATACGCAGTATTTT.

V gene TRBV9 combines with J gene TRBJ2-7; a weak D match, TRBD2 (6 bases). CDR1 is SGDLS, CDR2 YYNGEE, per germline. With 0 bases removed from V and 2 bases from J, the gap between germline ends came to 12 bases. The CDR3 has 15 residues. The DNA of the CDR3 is TGTGCCAGCAGCGTAGCCACGGGAGCTACCTACGAGCAGTACTTC. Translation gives CASSVATGATYEQYF.

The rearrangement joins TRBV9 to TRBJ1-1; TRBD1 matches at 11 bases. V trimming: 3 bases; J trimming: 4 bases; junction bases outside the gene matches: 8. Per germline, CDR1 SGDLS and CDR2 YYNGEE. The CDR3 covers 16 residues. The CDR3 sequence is CASSAYGGTGGTEAFF. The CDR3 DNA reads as TGTGCCAGCAGCGCCTATGGTGGGACAGGGGGCACTGAAGCTTTCTTT.

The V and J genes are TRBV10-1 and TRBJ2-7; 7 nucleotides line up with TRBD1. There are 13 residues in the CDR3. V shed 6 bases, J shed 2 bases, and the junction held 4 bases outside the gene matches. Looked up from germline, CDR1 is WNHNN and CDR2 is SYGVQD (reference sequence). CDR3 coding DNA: TGCGCCAGCAGCAGGGACAGCACCTACGAGCAGTACTTC. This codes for CASSRDSTYEQYF.

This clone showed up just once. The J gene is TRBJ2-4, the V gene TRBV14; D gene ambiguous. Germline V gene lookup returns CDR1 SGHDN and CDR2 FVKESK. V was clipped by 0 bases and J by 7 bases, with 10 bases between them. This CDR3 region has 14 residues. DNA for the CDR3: TGTGCCAGCAGCCAAGATCTGGCGCGGAACATTCAGTACTTC. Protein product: CASSQDLARNIQYF. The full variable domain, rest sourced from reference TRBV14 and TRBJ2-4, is EAGVTQFPSHSVIEKGQTVTLRCDPISGHDNLYWYRRVMGKEIKFLLHFVKESKQDESGMPNNRFLAERTGGTYSTLKVQPAELEDSGVYFCASSQDLARNIQYFGAGTRLSVL.

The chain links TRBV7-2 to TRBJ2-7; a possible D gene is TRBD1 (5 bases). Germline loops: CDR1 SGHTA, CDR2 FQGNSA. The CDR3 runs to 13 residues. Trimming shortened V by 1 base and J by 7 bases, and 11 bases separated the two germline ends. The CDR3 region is CASSLGQGLEQYF. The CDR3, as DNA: TGTGCCAGCAGCTTAGGCCAGGGCCTGGAGCAGTACTTC.

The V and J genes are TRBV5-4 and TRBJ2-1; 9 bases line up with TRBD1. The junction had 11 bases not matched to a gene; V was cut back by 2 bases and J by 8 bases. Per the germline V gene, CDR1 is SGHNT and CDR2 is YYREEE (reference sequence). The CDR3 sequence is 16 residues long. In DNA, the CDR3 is TGTGCCAGCAGCTTCCCCCCGGGACAGGGTTTGGATGAGCAGTTCTTC. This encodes CASSFPPGQGLDEQFF.

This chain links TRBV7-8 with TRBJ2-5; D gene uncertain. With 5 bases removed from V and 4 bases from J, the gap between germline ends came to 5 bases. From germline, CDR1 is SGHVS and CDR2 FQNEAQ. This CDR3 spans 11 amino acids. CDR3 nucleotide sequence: TGTGCCAGCAGCCCAGGAGAGACCCAGTACTTC. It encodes CASSPGETQYF. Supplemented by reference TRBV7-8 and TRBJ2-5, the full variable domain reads GAGVSQSPRYKVAKRGQDVALRCDPISGHVSLFWYQQALGQGPEFLTYFQNEAQLDKSGLPSDRFFAERPEGSVSTLKIQRTQQEDSAVYLCASSPGETQYFGPGTRLLVL.

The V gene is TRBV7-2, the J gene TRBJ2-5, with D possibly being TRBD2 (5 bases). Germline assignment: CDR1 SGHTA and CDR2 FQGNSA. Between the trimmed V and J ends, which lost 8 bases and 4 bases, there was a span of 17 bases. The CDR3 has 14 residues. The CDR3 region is CASRVVPEGETQYF. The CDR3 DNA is TGTGCCAGCCGGGTGGTCCCAGAGGGAGAGACCCAGTACTTC.

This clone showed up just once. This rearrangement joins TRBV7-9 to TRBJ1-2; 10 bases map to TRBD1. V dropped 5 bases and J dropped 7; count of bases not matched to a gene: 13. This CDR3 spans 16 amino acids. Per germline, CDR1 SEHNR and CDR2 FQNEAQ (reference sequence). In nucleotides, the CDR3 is TGTGCCAGCAGCCCGCGGGACAGGGGCTGGTATTCTGGCTACACCTTC. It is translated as CASSPRDRGWYSGYTF.

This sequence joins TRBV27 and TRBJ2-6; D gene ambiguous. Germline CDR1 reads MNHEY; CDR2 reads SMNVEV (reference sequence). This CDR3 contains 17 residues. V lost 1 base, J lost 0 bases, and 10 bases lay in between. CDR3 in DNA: TGTGCCAGCAGTTTATATCCAGGCAGCTCTGGGGCCAACGTCCTGACTTTC. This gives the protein CASSLYPGSSGANVLTF.